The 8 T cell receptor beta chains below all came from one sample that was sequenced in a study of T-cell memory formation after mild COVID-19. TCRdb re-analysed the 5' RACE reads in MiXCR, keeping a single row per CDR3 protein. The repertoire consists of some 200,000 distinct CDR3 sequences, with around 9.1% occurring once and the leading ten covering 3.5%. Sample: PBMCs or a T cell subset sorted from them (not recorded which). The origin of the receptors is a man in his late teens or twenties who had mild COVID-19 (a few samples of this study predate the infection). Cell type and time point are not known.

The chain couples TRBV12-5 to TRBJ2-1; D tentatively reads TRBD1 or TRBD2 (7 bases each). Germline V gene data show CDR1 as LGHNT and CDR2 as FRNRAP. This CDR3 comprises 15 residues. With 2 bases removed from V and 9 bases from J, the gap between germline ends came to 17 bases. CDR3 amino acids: CASGLPRQGGGEQFF. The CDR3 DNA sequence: TGTGCTAGTGGTTTGCCTAGACAGGGAGGGGGTGAGCAGTTCTTC.

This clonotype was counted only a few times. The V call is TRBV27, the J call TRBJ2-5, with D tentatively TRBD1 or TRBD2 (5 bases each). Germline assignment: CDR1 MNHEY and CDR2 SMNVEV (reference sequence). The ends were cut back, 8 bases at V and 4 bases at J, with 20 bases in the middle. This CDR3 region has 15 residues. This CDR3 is CASGGVGNLGETQYF. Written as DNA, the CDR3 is TGTGCCAGCGGGGGTGTAGGAAACCTGGGAGAGACCCAGTACTTC.

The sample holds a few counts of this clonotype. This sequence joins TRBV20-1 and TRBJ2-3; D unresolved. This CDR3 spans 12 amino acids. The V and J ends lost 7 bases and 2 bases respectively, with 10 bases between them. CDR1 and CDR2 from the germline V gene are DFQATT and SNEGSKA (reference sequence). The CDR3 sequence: CSDGHDTDTQYF. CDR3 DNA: TGCAGTGATGGGCACGACACAGATACGCAGTATTTT.

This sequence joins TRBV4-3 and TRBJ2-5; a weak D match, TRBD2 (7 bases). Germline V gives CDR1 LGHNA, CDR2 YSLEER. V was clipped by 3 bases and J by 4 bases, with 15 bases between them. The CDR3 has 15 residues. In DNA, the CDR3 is TGCGCCAGCAGCCATGATTGGGGGGGCTTAGAGACCCAGTACTTC. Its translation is CASSHDWGGLETQYF.

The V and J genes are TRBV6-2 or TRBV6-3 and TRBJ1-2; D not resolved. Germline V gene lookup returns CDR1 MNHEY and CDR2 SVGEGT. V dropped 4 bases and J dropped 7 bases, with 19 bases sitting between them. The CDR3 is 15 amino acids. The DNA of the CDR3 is TGTGCCAGCAGTTTTCCCCTCCCGGAGCAGCCTGGCTACACCTTC. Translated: CASSFPLPEQPGYTF.

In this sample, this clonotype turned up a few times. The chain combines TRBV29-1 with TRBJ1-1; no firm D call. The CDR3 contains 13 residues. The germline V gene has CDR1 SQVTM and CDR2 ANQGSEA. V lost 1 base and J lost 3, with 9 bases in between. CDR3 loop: CSVEVHKDTEAFF. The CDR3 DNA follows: TGCAGCGTTGAAGTACATAAAGACACTGAAGCTTTCTTT.

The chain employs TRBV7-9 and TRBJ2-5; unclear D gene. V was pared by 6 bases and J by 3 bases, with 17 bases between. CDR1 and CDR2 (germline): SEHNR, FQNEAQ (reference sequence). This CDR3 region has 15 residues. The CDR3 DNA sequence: TGTGCCAGCAGTTCCGGGCGCAAAACGGAAGAGACCCAGTACTTC. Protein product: CASSSGRKTEETQYF.

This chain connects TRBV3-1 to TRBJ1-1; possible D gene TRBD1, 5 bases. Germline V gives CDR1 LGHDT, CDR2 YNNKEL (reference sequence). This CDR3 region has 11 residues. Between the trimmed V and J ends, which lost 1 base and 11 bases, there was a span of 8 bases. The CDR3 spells CASSQGTMAFF. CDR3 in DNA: TGTGCCAGCAGCCAAGGGACAATGGCTTTCTTT.